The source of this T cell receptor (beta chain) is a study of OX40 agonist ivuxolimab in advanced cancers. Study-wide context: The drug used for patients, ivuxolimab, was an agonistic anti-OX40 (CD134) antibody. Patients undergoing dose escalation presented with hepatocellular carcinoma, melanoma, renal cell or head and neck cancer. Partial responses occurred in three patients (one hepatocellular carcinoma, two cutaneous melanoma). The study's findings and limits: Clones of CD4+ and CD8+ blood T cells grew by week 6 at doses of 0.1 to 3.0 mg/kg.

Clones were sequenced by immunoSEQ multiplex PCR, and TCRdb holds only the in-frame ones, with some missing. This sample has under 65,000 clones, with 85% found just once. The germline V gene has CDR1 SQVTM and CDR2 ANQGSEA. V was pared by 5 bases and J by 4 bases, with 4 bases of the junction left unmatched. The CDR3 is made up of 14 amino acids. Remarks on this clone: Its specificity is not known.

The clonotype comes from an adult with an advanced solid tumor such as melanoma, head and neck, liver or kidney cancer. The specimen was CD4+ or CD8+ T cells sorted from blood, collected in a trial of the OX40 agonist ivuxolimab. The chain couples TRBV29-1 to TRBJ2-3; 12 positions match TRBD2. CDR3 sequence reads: CSVPSSGRADTQYF. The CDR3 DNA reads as TGCAGCGTTCCATCTAGCGGGAGGGCAGATACGCAGTATTTT.